This TCR beta chain is drawn from a study of cytotoxic CD8 clonotypes in ibrutinib-treated CLL. Overall study: Investigators reported 24 partial and 2 complete responses; after median roughly 70 months, roughly 14 patients remained remitted and about 12 progressed. Response samples came after a median 12 months of treatment, range 6 to 36.

CDR1 is SGHRS, CDR2 YFSETQ, per germline. This CDR3 comprises 15 residues. Trimming removed 0 bases from V and 0 bases from J, with 7 bases in between. This table comes from immunoSEQ multiplex PCR, and its TCRdb copy is limited to in-frame clones, with some not included. The sample holds roughly 45,000 clones, 60% to 70% seen once. The clonotype originates from a human donor with chronic lymphocytic leukemia. The genes are TRBV5-1 and TRBJ1-3; weak D call: TRBD1 (6 bases). The sample was PBMCs, taken after 24 months of ibrutinib treatment. The CDR3 DNA reads TGCGCCAGCAGCTTGGCAGGGGCCTCTGGAAACACCATATATTTT. It translates to CASSLAGASGNTIYF.